The clone carrying this T cell receptor (beta chain) was seen once. What it recognizes is unknown. These data belong to a study of T cell responses to AZD1222 COVID-19 vaccine. Generated by immunoSEQ multiplex PCR, the TCRdb table keeps only in-frame clones and is missing some. The table records 140,000 to 150,000 clones, about 91% of them present only once. Germline values: CDR1 ENHRY, CDR2 SYGVKD. The CDR3 has 12 residues. The germline V and J ends were trimmed by 5 bases and 8 bases, with 12 bases remaining between them. Whole-study findings and limits: Nearly half of the spike-specific TCRs reportedly recognize variant regions that carry no mutations.

The V gene is TRBV10-3, the J gene TRBJ1-1, with a possible D match to TRBD1 (5 bases). This TCR was sampled from an adult who received the AZD1222 COVID-19 vaccine. Sequenced here: peripheral blood, sampled 28 days after the second AZD1222 dose. The CDR3 nucleotides are TGTGCCATCAGTAGACAGCGTCACGAAGCTTTCTTT. The encoded protein is CAISRQRHEAFF.